The rows below give T cell receptor beta chains drawn from one sample of a study of control samples from healthy donors and cancer patients. Using immunoSEQ multiplex PCR, the repertoire was profiled, and TCRdb retains in-frame clones only, with some absent. Of approximately 170,000 clones in the sample, 92% were seen once. Source material: blood. The source is a woman younger than 45 in good health. Each CDR3 is given with its conserved first and last residue. Fields, in order: D gene, clone size, V gene, J gene, CDR3 DNA, CDR3 protein. D genes are given only for firm matches. Rows may omit the clone size; those that give it use once, few, many or a size class.

D gene: NA; clone size: NA; V gene: TRBV7-8; J gene: TRBJ1-2; CDR3 DNA: TGTGCCAGCAGCTTTGGCCCAGGGGACTATGGCTACACCTTC; CDR3 protein: CASSFGPGDYGYTF
D gene: NA; clone size: NA; V gene: TRBV6-4; J gene: TRBJ2-6; CDR3 DNA: TGTGCCAGCAGTGAATCGAACTCTGGGGCCAACGTCCTGACTTTC; CDR3 protein: CASSESNSGANVLTF
D gene: TRBD1; clone size: NA; V gene: TRBV7-2; J gene: TRBJ1-1; CDR3 DNA: TGTGCCAGCAGCTTACTAGGGTTAAGGACAGGGAGGGACACTGAAGCTTTCTTT; CDR3 protein: CASSLLGLRTGRDTEAFF
D gene: NA; clone size: NA; V gene: TRBV7-8; J gene: TRBJ2-7; CDR3 DNA: TGTGCCAGCAGCTTATTGCAGGGACCCTACGAGCAGTACTTC; CDR3 protein: CASSLLQGPYEQYF
D gene: NA; clone size: NA; V gene: TRBV7-2; J gene: TRBJ1-2; CDR3 DNA: TGTGCCAGCAGCCCCAGACAGGCCCTTGGGGGCTACACCTTC; CDR3 protein: CASSPRQALGGYTF
D gene: TRBD1; clone size: NA; V gene: TRBV28; J gene: TRBJ1-2; CDR3 DNA: TGTGCCAGCAGTTTAGCCGGGACAGGGGGCAACTATGGCTACACCTTC; CDR3 protein: CASSLAGTGGNYGYTF
D gene: NA; clone size: NA; V gene: TRBV11-2; J gene: TRBJ2-5; CDR3 DNA: TGTGCCAGCAGCATAGTGGGACCCCAAGAGACCCAGTACTTC; CDR3 protein: CASSIVGPQETQYF
D gene: TRBD1; clone size: NA; V gene: TRBV3-1/TRBV3-2; J gene: TRBJ2-3; CDR3 DNA: TGTGCCAGCAGCAACAGGGGATACACGGCTGCAGATACGCAGTATTTT; CDR3 protein: CASSNRGYTAADTQYF
D gene: TRBD2; clone size: NA; V gene: TRBV7-6; J gene: TRBJ2-3; CDR3 DNA: TGTGCCAGCAGCTTAGGAAGCGGGAGTTCGGCAGATACGCAGTATTTT; CDR3 protein: CASSLGSGSSADTQYF
D gene: NA; clone size: NA; V gene: TRBV13; J gene: TRBJ1-1; CDR3 DNA: TGTGCCAGCAGCTTCGGACAGAACACTGAAGCTTTCTTT; CDR3 protein: CASSFGQNTEAFF
D gene: TRBD1; clone size: NA; V gene: TRBV11-3; J gene: TRBJ2-1; CDR3 DNA: TGTGCCAGCAGCTTAACAGGGGCTCCCTACAATGAGCAGTTCTTC; CDR3 protein: CASSLTGAPYNEQFF
D gene: TRBD2; clone size: NA; V gene: TRBV5-1; J gene: TRBJ2-1; CDR3 DNA: TGCGCCAGCGAGCGGGATAGGGGCTCCTACAATGAGCAGTTCTTC; CDR3 protein: CASERDRGSYNEQFF
D gene: NA; clone size: NA; V gene: TRBV11-2; J gene: TRBJ2-7; CDR3 DNA: TGTGCCAGCAGCTTAGGACGACGGGCCTACGAGCAGTACTTC; CDR3 protein: CASSLGRRAYEQYF
D gene: NA; clone size: NA; V gene: TRBV7-3; J gene: TRBJ2-3; CDR3 DNA: TGTGCCAGCAGCTTAACAGGTAGTTCGACAGATACGCAGTATTTT; CDR3 protein: CASSLTGSSTDTQYF
D gene: TRBD2; clone size: NA; V gene: TRBV9; J gene: TRBJ2-1; CDR3 DNA: TGTGCCAGCAGCGAGGGACTAGCGGGTAACAATGAGCAGTTCTTC; CDR3 protein: CASSEGLAGNNEQFF
D gene: TRBD2; clone size: NA; V gene: TRBV7-2; J gene: TRBJ2-7; CDR3 DNA: TGTGCCAGCAGCTCCCCGGGACTAGGGGCCCGTGAGTACTTC; CDR3 protein: CASSSPGLGAREYF
D gene: TRBD2; clone size: NA; V gene: TRBV6-5; J gene: TRBJ2-1; CDR3 DNA: TGTGCCAGCGGGATGGGGAGCGGGACTTACAATGAGCAGTTCTTC; CDR3 protein: CASGMGSGTYNEQFF
D gene: TRBD1; clone size: NA; V gene: TRBV6-1; J gene: TRBJ1-2; CDR3 DNA: TGTGCCAGCAGTGAAACCGTCGGGACAGGGAGTGCAGGCTACACCTTC; CDR3 protein: CASSETVGTGSAGYTF
D gene: NA; clone size: NA; V gene: TRBV6-1; J gene: TRBJ2-7; CDR3 DNA: TGTGCCAGCAGTGAATTTCCCAAATTTCGCACCCGGGACACAGCCTACGAGCAGTACTTC; CDR3 protein: CASSEFPKFRTRDTAYEQYF
D gene: TRBD2; clone size: NA; V gene: TRBV6-5; J gene: TRBJ2-1; CDR3 DNA: TGTGCCAGCAACCCTAGCGGTATCAATGAGCAGTTCTTC; CDR3 protein: CASNPSGINEQFF
D gene: TRBD1; clone size: once; V gene: TRBV4-2; J gene: TRBJ2-2; CDR3 DNA: TGTGCCAGCAGCCAAGGTTGGGACAGGGGAGGGGAGCTGTTTTTT; CDR3 protein: CASSQGWDRGGELFF
D gene: NA; clone size: NA; V gene: TRBV28; J gene: TRBJ2-7; CDR3 DNA: TGTGCCAGCAGTTTCGATAATTGGGGAGATAGACGGAGAGAGCAGTACTTC; CDR3 protein: CASSFDNWGDRRREQYF
D gene: TRBD1; clone size: NA; V gene: TRBV2; J gene: TRBJ1-6; CDR3 DNA: TGTGCCAGCACCCTTGGACAGGTTCGAAATTCACCCCTCCACTTT; CDR3 protein: CASTLGQVRNSPLHF
D gene: TRBD1; clone size: NA; V gene: TRBV5-6; J gene: TRBJ1-2; CDR3 DNA: TGTGCCAGCAGCAAGGGGGGGACAGGCAAGGGCCTATTC; CDR3 protein: CASSKGGTGKGLF
D gene: NA; clone size: NA; V gene: TRBV6-5; J gene: TRBJ1-5; CDR3 DNA: TGTGCCAGCAGTTCTCAAGGGGGGAGCAATCAGCCCCAGCATTTT; CDR3 protein: CASSSQGGSNQPQHF
D gene: NA; clone size: NA; V gene: TRBV7-9; J gene: TRBJ1-1; CDR3 DNA: TGTGCCAGCAGCTTACCCCAGGTAACTGAAGCTTTCTTT; CDR3 protein: CASSLPQVTEAFF
D gene: NA; clone size: once; V gene: TRBV6-5; J gene: TRBJ2-2; CDR3 DNA: TGTGCCAGCAGAAACGACTTGCGACCCACCGGGGAGCTGTTTTTT; CDR3 protein: CASRNDLRPTGELFF
D gene: TRBD2; clone size: NA; V gene: TRBV19; J gene: TRBJ2-1; CDR3 DNA: TGTGCCAGTAGTACTAGCGGGAGGTTCTATGAGCAGTTCTTC; CDR3 protein: CASSTSGRFYEQFF
D gene: NA; clone size: NA; V gene: TRBV30; J gene: TRBJ1-1; CDR3 DNA: TGTGCCTGGAGATTCGACAGCCTCACTGAAGCTTTCTTT; CDR3 protein: CAWRFDSLTEAFF
D gene: NA; clone size: NA; V gene: TRBV15; J gene: TRBJ1-1; CDR3 DNA: TGTGCCACCAGCAGGGGGGGCTATGGGGGCACTGAAGCTTTCTTT; CDR3 protein: CATSRGGYGGTEAFF
D gene: NA; clone size: NA; V gene: TRBV9; J gene: TRBJ1-1; CDR3 DNA: TGTGCCAGCAGCGTAGGTTGGAACACTGAAGCTTTCTTT; CDR3 protein: CASSVGWNTEAFF
D gene: TRBD2; clone size: NA; V gene: TRBV4-2; J gene: TRBJ2-2; CDR3 DNA: TGTGCCAGCAGCCAAGAGAGCGGGGACGCGAACACCGGGGAGCTGTTTTTT; CDR3 protein: CASSQESGDANTGELFF
D gene: NA; clone size: NA; V gene: TRBV5-5; J gene: TRBJ1-2; CDR3 DNA: TGTGCCAGCAGCTTTGCGCGAGGTGGAAGCTATGGCTACACCTTC; CDR3 protein: CASSFARGGSYGYTF
D gene: TRBD1; clone size: NA; V gene: TRBV6-2/TRBV6-3; J gene: TRBJ1-5; CDR3 DNA: TGTGCCAGCAGTTACTCCGGACAGGGATTTCAGCCCCAGCATTTT; CDR3 protein: CASSYSGQGFQPQHF
D gene: TRBD1; clone size: NA; V gene: TRBV7-9; J gene: TRBJ2-7; CDR3 DNA: TGTGCCAGCAGCTTATACCTGGGACAGGGGGCGGGCGCCTACGAGCAGTACTTC; CDR3 protein: CASSLYLGQGAGAYEQYF
D gene: NA; clone size: NA; V gene: TRBV5-1; J gene: TRBJ2-3; CDR3 DNA: TGCGCCAGCAGCTTGGGCCCAGGGGCAGGCACAGATACGCAGTATTTT; CDR3 protein: CASSLGPGAGTDTQYF
D gene: TRBD2; clone size: NA; V gene: TRBV3-1/TRBV3-2; J gene: TRBJ2-7; CDR3 DNA: TGTGCCAGCAGCCCAACGGGCCCAGCGGGAGCCTACGAGCAGTACTTC; CDR3 protein: CASSPTGPAGAYEQYF
D gene: NA; clone size: NA; V gene: TRBV28; J gene: TRBJ1-4; CDR3 DNA: TGTGCCAGCGCCGCGACAGTGAATGAAAAACTGTTTTTT; CDR3 protein: CASAATVNEKLFF
D gene: NA; clone size: NA; V gene: TRBV27; J gene: TRBJ2-3; CDR3 DNA: TGTGCCAGCCGAATGAGCACAGATACGCAGTATTTT; CDR3 protein: CASRMSTDTQYF
D gene: TRBD2; clone size: NA; V gene: TRBV19; J gene: TRBJ2-1; CDR3 DNA: TGTGCCAGTAGTAACCAACTAGCGGGAGCCTATGAGCAGTTCTTC; CDR3 protein: CASSNQLAGAYEQFF
D gene: TRBD2; clone size: NA; V gene: TRBV2; J gene: TRBJ2-7; CDR3 DNA: TGTGCCAGCAGTGGGGGTAGCGGGAGACTGGTCCTCTACGAGCAGTACTTC; CDR3 protein: CASSGGSGRLVLYEQYF
D gene: TRBD1; clone size: NA; V gene: TRBV24-1; J gene: TRBJ2-5; CDR3 DNA: TGTGCCACCAGTACCGGGACAGAAGGAGGGACCCAGTACTTC; CDR3 protein: CATSTGTEGGTQYF
D gene: NA; clone size: few; V gene: TRBV7-9; J gene: TRBJ1-1; CDR3 DNA: TGTGCCAGCAGCCAAGATCCGGTCACTGAAGCTTTCTTT; CDR3 protein: CASSQDPVTEAFF
D gene: NA; clone size: NA; V gene: TRBV30; J gene: TRBJ2-7; CDR3 DNA: TGTGCCTCCGCGGGACTCTACGAGCAGTACTTC; CDR3 protein: CASAGLYEQYF
D gene: NA; clone size: few; V gene: TRBV4-2; J gene: TRBJ1-2; CDR3 DNA: TGTGCCAGCAGCCAGCTACAGGGAGGCTATGGCTACACCTTC; CDR3 protein: CASSQLQGGYGYTF
D gene: NA; clone size: once; V gene: TRBV18; J gene: TRBJ2-3; CDR3 DNA: TGTGCCAGCTCGAAGGGTGCGGATACGCAGTATTTT; CDR3 protein: CASSKGADTQYF
D gene: TRBD2; clone size: NA; V gene: TRBV2; J gene: TRBJ2-2; CDR3 DNA: TGTGCCAGCACCCACGAGACAGGGGGACTAGCGGGAGCGATCGGGGAGCTGTTTTTT; CDR3 protein: CASTHETGGLAGAIGELFF
D gene: TRBD1; clone size: once; V gene: TRBV4-1; J gene: TRBJ2-7; CDR3 DNA: TGCGCCAGCAGCCAGACAGGGCAGGGGACCTACGAGCAGTACTTC; CDR3 protein: CASSQTGQGTYEQYF
D gene: NA; clone size: NA; V gene: TRBV5-1; J gene: TRBJ2-2; CDR3 DNA: TGCGCCAGCAGCCTCGACTCTCCCAACCGCGGGGAGCTGTTTTTT; CDR3 protein: CASSLDSPNRGELFF
D gene: TRBD2; clone size: NA; V gene: TRBV5-1; J gene: TRBJ2-3; CDR3 DNA: TGCGCCAGCAGCTTGAGGGCTAGCGGAGCCACAGATACGCAGTATTTT; CDR3 protein: CASSLRASGATDTQYF
D gene: NA; clone size: NA; V gene: TRBV4-2; J gene: TRBJ2-3; CDR3 DNA: TGTGCCAGCAGCCAAGAGGGGGACCGGGAGCAGTATTTT; CDR3 protein: CASSQEGDREQYF
D gene: NA; clone size: once; V gene: TRBV19; J gene: TRBJ2-3; CDR3 DNA: TGTGCCACTCGACAGGAAGGGACAGATACGCAGTATTTT; CDR3 protein: CATRQEGTDTQYF
D gene: NA; clone size: NA; V gene: TRBV15; J gene: TRBJ2-7; CDR3 DNA: TGTGCCACCAGCAAAAAAGGGACCCCGGGGGCCCGTTACGAGCAGTACTTC; CDR3 protein: CATSKKGTPGARYEQYF
D gene: NA; clone size: once; V gene: TRBV10-3; J gene: TRBJ1-2; CDR3 DNA: TGTGCCATCAGTGAGTCAGGGAGAGCTAACTATGGCTACACCTTC; CDR3 protein: CAISESGRANYGYTF
D gene: NA; clone size: NA; V gene: TRBV7-9; J gene: TRBJ1-5; CDR3 DNA: TGTGCCAGCAGCTTGGGGGGAGGGAACAATCAGCCCCAGCATTTT; CDR3 protein: CASSLGGGNNQPQHF
D gene: TRBD1; clone size: NA; V gene: TRBV5-1; J gene: TRBJ2-5; CDR3 DNA: TGCGCCAGCAGCTTGAATACAGGGGGACAAGAGACCCAGTACTTC; CDR3 protein: CASSLNTGGQETQYF
D gene: TRBD2; clone size: NA; V gene: TRBV7-9; J gene: TRBJ2-1; CDR3 DNA: TGTGCCAGCAGCTCAGGACTAGCGGGAGGCTATACCTACAATGAGCAGTTCTTC; CDR3 protein: CASSSGLAGGYTYNEQFF
D gene: TRBD2; clone size: NA; V gene: TRBV7-9; J gene: TRBJ2-2; CDR3 DNA: TGTGCCAGCAGCCCAACTGAGGTTCCGGGGGGGAACACCGGGGAGCTGTTTTTT; CDR3 protein: CASSPTEVPGGNTGELFF
D gene: NA; clone size: NA; V gene: TRBV19; J gene: TRBJ1-6; CDR3 DNA: TGTGCCAGTAGTCCCCTGGGCTGGGACGCACATTCACCCCTCCACTTT; CDR3 protein: CASSPLGWDAHSPLHF
D gene: TRBD2; clone size: once; V gene: TRBV7-9; J gene: TRBJ2-3; CDR3 DNA: TGTGCCAGCAGCTTGACTAGCGGCACAGATACGCAGTATTTT; CDR3 protein: CASSLTSGTDTQYF